This section outlines one T cell receptor beta chain sequence together with its context. The sample originates from a study of T cell responses to AZD1222 COVID-19 vaccine. Assay used: immunoSEQ multiplex PCR; TCRdb lists only in-frame clones, some missing. This sample has some 150,000 clones, with roughly 88% found just once. From germline, CDR1 is SGDLS and CDR2 YYNGEE. V was cut by 0 bases and J by 5 bases, with 11 bases left in between. CDR3 length: 14 amino acids. This sample comprised peripheral blood, obtained on day 0 of MenACWY control vaccination. This chain uses TRBV9 with TRBJ2-5; D not resolved. The receptor comes from an adult in good health. DNA for the CDR3: TGTGCCAGCAGCGTAGATCAAGTGGGGGAGACCCAGTACTTC. Translation gives CASSVDQVGETQYF.